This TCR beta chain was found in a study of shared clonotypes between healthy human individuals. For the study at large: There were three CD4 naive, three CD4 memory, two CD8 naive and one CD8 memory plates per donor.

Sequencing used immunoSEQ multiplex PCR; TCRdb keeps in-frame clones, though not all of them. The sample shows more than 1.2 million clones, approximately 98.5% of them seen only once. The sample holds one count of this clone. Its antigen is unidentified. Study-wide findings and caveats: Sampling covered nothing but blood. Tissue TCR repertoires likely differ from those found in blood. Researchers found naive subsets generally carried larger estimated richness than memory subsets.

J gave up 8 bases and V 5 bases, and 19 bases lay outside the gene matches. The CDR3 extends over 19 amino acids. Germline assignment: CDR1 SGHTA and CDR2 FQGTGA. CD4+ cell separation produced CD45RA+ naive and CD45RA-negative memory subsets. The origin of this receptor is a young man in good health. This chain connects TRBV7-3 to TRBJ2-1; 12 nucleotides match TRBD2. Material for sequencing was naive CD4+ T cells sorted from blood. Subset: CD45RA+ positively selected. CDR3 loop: CASSLTSGSLLGAGDEQFF. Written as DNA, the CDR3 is TGTGCCAGCAGCCTGACTAGCGGGAGCCTACTAGGAGCTGGCGATGAGCAGTTCTTC.